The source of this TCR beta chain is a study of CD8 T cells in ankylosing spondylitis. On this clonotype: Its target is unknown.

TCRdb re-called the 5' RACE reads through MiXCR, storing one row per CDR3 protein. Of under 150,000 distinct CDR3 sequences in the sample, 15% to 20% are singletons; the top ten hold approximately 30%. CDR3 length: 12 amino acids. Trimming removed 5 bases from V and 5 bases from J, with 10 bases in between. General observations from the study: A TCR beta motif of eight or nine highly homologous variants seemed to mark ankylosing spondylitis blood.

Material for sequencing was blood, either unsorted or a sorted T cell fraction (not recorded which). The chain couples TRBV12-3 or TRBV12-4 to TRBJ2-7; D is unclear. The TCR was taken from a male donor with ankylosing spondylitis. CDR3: CASSRNFHEQYF. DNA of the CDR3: TGTGCCAGCAGTCGTAACTTCCACGAGCAGTACTTC.